This T cell receptor beta chain emerged from a study of shared clonotypes between healthy human individuals. Study details: CD4 naive cells filled three plates per donor, CD4 memory three, CD8 naive two and CD8 memory one. Whole-study findings and limits: Clonotypes that were shared across a handful of donors made up around 5% of naive CD4 clonotypes.

Every subset had its genomic DNA shared out evenly among several immunoSEQ plates. This table comes from immunoSEQ multiplex PCR, and its TCRdb copy is limited to in-frame clones, with some not included. The data contain about 2.4 million clones, about 92% of them singletons. CDR1 is SGHDT, CDR2 YYEEEE, per germline. The CDR3 has 13 residues. V was pared by 0 bases and J by 8 bases, with 11 bases between. As for this clone: Its antigen is still unknown.

Adult donors, all healthy and HIV-negative, had no recent acute infections or vaccinations. The J gene is TRBJ1-1, the V gene TRBV5-6; D gene ambiguous. This receptor was taken from a man aged 18-30 years in good health. Sample: naive CD4+ T cells sorted from blood. Stated subset: CD45RA+ positively selected. The CDR3 nucleotides read TGTGCCAGCAGCTTGGAGGTGGGAGGCGAAGCTTTCTTT. This sequence encodes CASSLEVGGEAFF.